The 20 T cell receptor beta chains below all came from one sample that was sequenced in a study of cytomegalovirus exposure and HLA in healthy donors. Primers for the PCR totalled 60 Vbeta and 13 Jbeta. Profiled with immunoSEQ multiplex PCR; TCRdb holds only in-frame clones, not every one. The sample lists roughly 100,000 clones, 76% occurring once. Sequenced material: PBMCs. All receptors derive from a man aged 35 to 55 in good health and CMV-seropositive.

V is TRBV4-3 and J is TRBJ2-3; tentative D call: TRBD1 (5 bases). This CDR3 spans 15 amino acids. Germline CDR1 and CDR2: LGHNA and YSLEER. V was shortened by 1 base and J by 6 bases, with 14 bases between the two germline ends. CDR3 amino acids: CASSQGTTQRDTQYF. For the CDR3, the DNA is TGCGCCAGCAGCCAAGGGACAACGCAACGGGATACGCAGTATTTT.

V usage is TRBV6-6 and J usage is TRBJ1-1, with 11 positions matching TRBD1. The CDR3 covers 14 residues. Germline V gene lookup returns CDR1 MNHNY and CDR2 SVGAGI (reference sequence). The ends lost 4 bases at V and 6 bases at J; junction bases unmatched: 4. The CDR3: CASSSGTGGPEAFF. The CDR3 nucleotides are TGTGCCAGCAGTTCGGGGACAGGGGGGCCTGAAGCTTTCTTT.

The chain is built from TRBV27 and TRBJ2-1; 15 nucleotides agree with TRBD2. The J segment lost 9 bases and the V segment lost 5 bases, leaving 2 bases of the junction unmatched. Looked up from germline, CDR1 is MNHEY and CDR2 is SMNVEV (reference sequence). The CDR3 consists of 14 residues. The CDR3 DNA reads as TGTGCCAGCAGTCAGGGACTAGCGGGAGGTGAGCAGTTCTTC. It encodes CASSQGLAGGEQFF.

The CDR3 spells CASSLVQGTGELFF. DNA for the CDR3: TGTGCCAGCAGCTTAGTGCAGGGTACCGGGGAGCTGTTTTTT. The J gene is TRBJ2-2, the V gene TRBV7-2; weak D call: TRBD1 (5 bases). Between the trimmed V and J ends, which lost 1 base and 5 bases, there was a span of 8 bases. The CDR3 has 14 residues. Germline CDR1 reads SGHTA; CDR2 reads FQGNSA.

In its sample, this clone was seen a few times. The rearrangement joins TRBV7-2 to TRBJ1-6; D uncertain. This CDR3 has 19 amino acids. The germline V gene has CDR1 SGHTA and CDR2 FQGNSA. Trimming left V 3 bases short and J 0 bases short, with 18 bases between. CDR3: CASSFGVGGRSSYNSPLHF. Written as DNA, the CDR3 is TGTGCCAGCAGCTTTGGAGTTGGCGGCAGAAGCTCCTATAATTCACCCCTCCACTTT. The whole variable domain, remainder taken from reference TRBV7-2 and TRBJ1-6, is GAGVSQSPSNKVTEKGKDVELRCDPISGHTALYWYRQSLGQGLEFLIYFQGNSAPDKSGLPSDRFSAERTGGSVSTLTIQRTQQEDSAVYLCASSFGVGGRSSYNSPLHFGNGTRLTVT.

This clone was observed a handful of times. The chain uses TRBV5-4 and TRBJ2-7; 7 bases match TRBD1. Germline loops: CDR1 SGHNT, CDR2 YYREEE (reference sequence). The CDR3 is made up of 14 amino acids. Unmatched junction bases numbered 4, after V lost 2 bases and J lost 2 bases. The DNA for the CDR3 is TGTGCCAGCAGCTTTCAGGACAGGACCTACGAGCAGTACTTC. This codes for CASSFQDRTYEQYF.

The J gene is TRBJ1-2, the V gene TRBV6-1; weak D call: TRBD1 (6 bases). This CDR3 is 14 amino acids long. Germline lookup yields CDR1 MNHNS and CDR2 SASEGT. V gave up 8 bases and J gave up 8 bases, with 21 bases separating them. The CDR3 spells CASQYTGTNFGYTF. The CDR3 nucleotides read TGTGCCAGCCAATACACCGGGACAAATTTCGGCTACACCTTC.

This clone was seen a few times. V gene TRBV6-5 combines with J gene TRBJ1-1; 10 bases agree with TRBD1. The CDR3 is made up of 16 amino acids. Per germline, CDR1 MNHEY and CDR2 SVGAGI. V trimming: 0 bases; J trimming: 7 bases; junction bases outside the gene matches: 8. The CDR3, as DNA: TGTGCCAGCAGTTACTCGAGGACAGGGGGTCTTCGTGAAGCTTTCTTT. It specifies CASSYSRTGGLREAFF.

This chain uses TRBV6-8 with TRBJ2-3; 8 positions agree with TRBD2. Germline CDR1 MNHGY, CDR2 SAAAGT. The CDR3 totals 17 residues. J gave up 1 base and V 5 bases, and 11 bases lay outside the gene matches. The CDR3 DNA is TGTGCCAGCAGTCCCCAGGGTGTGCGGGGGGGCACAGATACGCAGTATTTT. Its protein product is CASSPQGVRGGTDTQYF.

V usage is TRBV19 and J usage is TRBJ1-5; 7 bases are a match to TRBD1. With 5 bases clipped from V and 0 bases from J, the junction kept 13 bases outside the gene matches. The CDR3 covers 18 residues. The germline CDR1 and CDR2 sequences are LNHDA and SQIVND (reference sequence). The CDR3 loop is CASSALKEGARSNQPQHF. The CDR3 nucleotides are TGTGCCAGTAGTGCCCTAAAAGAGGGGGCGCGTAGCAATCAGCCCCAGCATTTT.

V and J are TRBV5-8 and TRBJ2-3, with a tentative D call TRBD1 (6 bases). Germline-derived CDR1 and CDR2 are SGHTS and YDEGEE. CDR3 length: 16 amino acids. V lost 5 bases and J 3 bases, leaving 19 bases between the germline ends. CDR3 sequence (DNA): TGTGCCAGCAGTTCCAACAGGGCCTCATGGACAGATACGCAGTATTTT. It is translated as CASSSNRASWTDTQYF.

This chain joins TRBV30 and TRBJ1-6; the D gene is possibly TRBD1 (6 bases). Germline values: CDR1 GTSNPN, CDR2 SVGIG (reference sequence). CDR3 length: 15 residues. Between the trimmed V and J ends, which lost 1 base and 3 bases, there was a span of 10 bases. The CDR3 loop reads CAWSATTGYNSPLHF. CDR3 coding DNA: TGTGCCTGGAGTGCTACGACAGGCTATAATTCACCCCTCCACTTT.

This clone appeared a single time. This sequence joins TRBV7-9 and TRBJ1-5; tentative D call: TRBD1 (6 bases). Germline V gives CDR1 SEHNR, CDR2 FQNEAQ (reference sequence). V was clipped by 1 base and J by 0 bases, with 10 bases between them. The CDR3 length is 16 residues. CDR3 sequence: CASSLVTGISNQPQHF. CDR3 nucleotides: TGTGCCAGCAGCTTAGTAACAGGGATTAGCAATCAGCCCCAGCATTTT.

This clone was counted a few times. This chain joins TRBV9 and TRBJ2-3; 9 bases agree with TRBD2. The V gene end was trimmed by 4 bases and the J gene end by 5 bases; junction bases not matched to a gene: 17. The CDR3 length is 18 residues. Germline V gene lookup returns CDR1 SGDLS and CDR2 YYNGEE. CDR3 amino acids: CASSPSLLAGPMGDTQYF. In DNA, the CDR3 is TGTGCCAGCAGCCCCTCCCTCCTAGCGGGGCCTATGGGAGATACGCAGTATTTT.

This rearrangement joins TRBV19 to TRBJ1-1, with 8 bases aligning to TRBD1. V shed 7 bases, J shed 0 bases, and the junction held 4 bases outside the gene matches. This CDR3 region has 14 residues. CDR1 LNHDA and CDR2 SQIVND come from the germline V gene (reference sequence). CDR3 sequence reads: CASKTDRVNTEAFF. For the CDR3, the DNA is TGTGCCAGTAAAACGGACAGGGTGAACACTGAAGCTTTCTTT.

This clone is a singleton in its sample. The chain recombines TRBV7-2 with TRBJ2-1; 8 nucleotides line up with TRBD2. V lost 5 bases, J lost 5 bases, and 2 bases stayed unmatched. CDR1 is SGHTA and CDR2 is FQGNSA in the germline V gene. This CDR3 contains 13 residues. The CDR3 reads CASSRSGNNEQFF. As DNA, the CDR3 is TGTGCCAGCAGCCGTAGCGGGAACAATGAGCAGTTCTTC.

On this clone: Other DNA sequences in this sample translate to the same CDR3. This CDR3 reads CASSIGGAAEAFF. The DNA of the CDR3 is TGTGCCAGTAGTATAGGGGGCGCGGCTGAAGCTTTCTTT. The V call is TRBV19, the J call TRBJ1-1, with a possible D match to TRBD1 (5 bases). V was trimmed by 1 base and J by 6 bases, leaving 9 bases between them. CDR1 is LNHDA, CDR2 SQIVND, per germline (reference sequence). The CDR3 loop spans 13 amino acids. Variable domain in full (rest from reference TRBV19 and TRBJ1-1): DGGITQSPKYLFRKEGQNVTLSCEQNLNHDAMYWYRQDPGQGLRLIYYSQIVNDFQKGDIAEGYSVSREKKESFPLTVTSAQKNPTAFYLCASSIGGAAEAFFGQGTRLTVV.

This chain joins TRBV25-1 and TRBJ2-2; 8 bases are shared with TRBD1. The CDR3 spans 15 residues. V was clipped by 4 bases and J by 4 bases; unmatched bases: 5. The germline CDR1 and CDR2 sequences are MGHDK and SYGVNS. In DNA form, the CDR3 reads TGTGCCAGCAGTGGGGGGACAGGCCTCACCGGGGAGCTGTTTTTT. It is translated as CASSGGTGLTGELFF.

The CDR3 spells CASRLKGQGAMEYF. In nucleotides, the CDR3 is TGTGCCAGCAGACTAAAAGGACAGGGCGCGATGGAGTACTTC. V gene TRBV5-6 combines with J gene TRBJ2-7, with 8 bases aligning to TRBD1. Germline loops: CDR1 SGHDT, CDR2 YYEEEE. The length of the CDR3 is 14 residues. The V segment lost 5 bases and the J segment 11 bases; nucleotides outside the gene matches: 15.

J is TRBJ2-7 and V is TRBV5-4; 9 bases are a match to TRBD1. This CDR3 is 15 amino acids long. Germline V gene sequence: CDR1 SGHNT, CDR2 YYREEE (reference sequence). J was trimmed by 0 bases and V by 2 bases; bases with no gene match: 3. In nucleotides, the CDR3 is TGTGCCAGCAGCTTAGGGGGACAGGGCTCCTACGAGCAGTACTTC. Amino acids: CASSLGGQGSYEQYF. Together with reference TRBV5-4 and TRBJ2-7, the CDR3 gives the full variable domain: ETGVTQSPTHLIKTRGQQVTLRCSSQSGHNTVSWYQQALGQGPQFIFQYYREEENGRGNFPPRFSGLQFPNYSSELNVNALELDDSALYLCASSLGGQGSYEQYFGPGTRLTVT.